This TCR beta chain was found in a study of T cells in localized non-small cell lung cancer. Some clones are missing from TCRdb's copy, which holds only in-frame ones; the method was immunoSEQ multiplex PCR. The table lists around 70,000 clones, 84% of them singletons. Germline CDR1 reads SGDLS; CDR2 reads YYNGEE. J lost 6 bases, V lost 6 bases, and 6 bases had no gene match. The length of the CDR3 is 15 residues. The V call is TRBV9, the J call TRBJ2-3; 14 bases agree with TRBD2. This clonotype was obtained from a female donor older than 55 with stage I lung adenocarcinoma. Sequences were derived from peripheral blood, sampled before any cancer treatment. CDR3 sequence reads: CASNPGTSGSDTQYF. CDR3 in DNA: TGTGCCAGCAACCCCGGGACTAGCGGGAGCGATACGCAGTATTTT.